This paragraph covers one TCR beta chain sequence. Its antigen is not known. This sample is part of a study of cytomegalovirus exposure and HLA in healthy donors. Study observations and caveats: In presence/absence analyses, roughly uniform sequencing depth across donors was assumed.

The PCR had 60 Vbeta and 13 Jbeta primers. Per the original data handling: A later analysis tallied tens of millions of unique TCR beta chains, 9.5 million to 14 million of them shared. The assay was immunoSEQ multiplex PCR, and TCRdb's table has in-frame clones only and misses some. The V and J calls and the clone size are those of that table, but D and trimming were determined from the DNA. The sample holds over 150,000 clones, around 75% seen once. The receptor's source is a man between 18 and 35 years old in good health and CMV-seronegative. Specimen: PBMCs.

For the CDR3, the DNA is TGTGCCAGCAGTTTATCGTGGGGGACAATTGGCTACACCTTC. Its translation is CASSLSWGTIGYTF. The gene calls are TRBV27 and TRBJ1-2; weak D call: TRBD1 (6 bases). The length of the CDR3 is 14 residues. Trimming took off 0 bases at V and 7 bases at J, with 12 bases between the two ends. Germline assignment: CDR1 MNHEY and CDR2 SMNVEV (reference sequence).